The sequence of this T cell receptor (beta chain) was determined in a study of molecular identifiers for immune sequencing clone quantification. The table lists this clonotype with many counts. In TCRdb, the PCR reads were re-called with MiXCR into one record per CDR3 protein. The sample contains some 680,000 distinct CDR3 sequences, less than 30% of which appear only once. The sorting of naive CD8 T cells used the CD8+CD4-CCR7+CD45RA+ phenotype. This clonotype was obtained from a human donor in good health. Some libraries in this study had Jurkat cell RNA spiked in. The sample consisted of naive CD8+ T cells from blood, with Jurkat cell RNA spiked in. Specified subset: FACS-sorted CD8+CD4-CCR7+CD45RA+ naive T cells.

The CDR3 DNA reads TGCAGCGTAGGGACAGCAACAACCTACGAGCAGTACTTC. Its protein is CSVGTATTYEQYF. The V and J genes are TRBV29-1 and TRBJ2-7, with TRBD1 matching over 7 bases. The CDR3 contains 13 residues. Germline CDR1 is SQVTM and CDR2 is ANQGSEA. V was pared by 6 bases and J by 2 bases, with 7 bases of the junction left unmatched.